This T cell receptor (beta chain) was obtained from a study of OX40 agonist ivuxolimab in advanced cancers. The wider study: Prior anti-PD-1, anti-PD-L1 or anti-CTLA-4 therapy did not bar entry, and 40% to 45% had some.

As regards this clone: The antigen remains unidentified.

Study-level results: Low levels of normalized T-cell clonal expansion also appeared in some nonresponders. CD8+ T cells averaged more expanded clones than CD4+.

Assay used: immunoSEQ multiplex PCR; TCRdb lists only in-frame clones, some missing. The sample includes 75,000 to 90,000 clones, 70% to 85% seen only once; the top ten take under 8%. Germline CDR1 reads GTSNPN; CDR2 reads SVGIG (reference sequence). V was cut by 4 bases and J by 2 bases, with 8 bases left in between. The CDR3 consists of 12 residues. The source is an adult with an advanced solid tumor such as melanoma, head and neck, liver or kidney cancer. Sequencing was performed on CD4+ or CD8+ T cells sorted from blood, taken in a trial of the OX40 agonist ivuxolimab. The gene calls are TRBV30 and TRBJ2-5; weak D call: TRBD2 (5 bases). The CDR3 DNA is TGTGCCTGGATTGGCGGGCAAGAGACCCAGTACTTC. Translating gives CAWIGGQETQYF.